The entry that follows covers one T cell receptor beta chain sequence. The antigen this receptor binds is unknown. Per-base quality was not reported, and no clone a single base away is much larger than it. In the prospective study, participants were roughly 18 to 95 years old, resided in 20 to 30 geographic areas of the United States, and were enrolled through a virtual design. To assign participants to cohorts, the prospective study relied on clinical history that participants themselves reported in a screening survey and a study questionnaire. ImmuneRACE Cohort 3 recovered participants were defined by two consecutive negative NP/OP PCR tests, healthcare professional clearance, or symptom resolution. Each participant in the prospective study had whole blood, serum and a nasopharyngeal or oropharyngeal swab collected by mobile phlebotomists. Participants in the prospective study had the option to provide additional blood draws and questionnaires over an approximately 2-month period. Blood samples from the prospective study were shipped frozen or at room temperature prior to DNA extraction.

The immunoSEQ Assay, a bias-controlled multiplex PCR, was used to amplify TCRbeta CDR3 regions from genomic DNA. As for the original processing: Nucleated cell counts per sample were estimated from amplification of reference gene primers within the assay. To quantify the absolute abundance of each unique TCRbeta CDR3 rearrangement, sequence reads were collapsed and filtered. Productive Simpson clonality was computed per sample as the square root of Simpson's diversity index over productive rearrangements. The immuneACCESS repertoire file appears here via TCRdb, limited to in-frame rearrangements. These files lack a portion of the clones; in checked studies, under half of the deficit traces to unresolved V genes, and the cause of the others is not known. The DNA was the basis for D and trimming; V, J and clone size are from that table. The sample table contains 200,000 or so clones; only one count was recorded for 70% to 85% of them. The ten largest clones add up to 1.8% of the sample.

The record originates from a study of blood T cell repertoires in COVID-19 (dated by TCRdb to 2020 to 2022). About the full investigation: Samples covering the acute and convalescent phases of COVID-19 were provided by collaborators in the United States, Italy and Spain. HLA class I and class II types, where available, came from metadata supplied by the sample provider rather than from assay-based typing. Deeply sampled blood TCRbeta repertoires from subjects exposed to, actively infected with, or recovered from COVID-19 were included in the dataset. The prospective study material was composed of cDNA or gDNA derived from T cells, B-cell-depleted T cells, or PBMCs. A freely available public database, intended as a resource for researchers studying the immune response to SARS-CoV-2, is where the repertoires were released. A de-identified subject ID, COVID-19 status, age in years and sex were almost always included in the sample metadata. The samples were drawn from the first 160 participants of the ongoing ImmuneRACE study and from 1,254 subjects provided by 6 global collaborators.

Overall results and qualifications from the work: The quantity of clinical and demographic metadata differed by source and by participant and was supplied without curation.

The CDR3 spans 16 residues, from the cysteine through the phenylalanine. Just CDR3 DNA is preserved here, 48 bases in frame from base 1. From the germline V gene (reference sequence), CDR1 is LNHDA and CDR2 is SQIVND. At the junction V is shortened by 3 bases and J by 1 base; bases outside the gene matches: 8. Sequencing was done on a sample of PBMCs or T cells enriched from blood (not recorded which). Recombination joined TRBV19 with TRBJ1-1; TRBD1 agrees with 7 junctional bases. This TCR was recovered from a man in his sixties who had recovered from COVID-19. Read as DNA, the sequence is TGTGCCAGTAGTATCCGAACAGGGGCGCCGAACACTGAAGCTTTCTTT. This encodes CASSIRTGAPNTEAFF.